Each of the 17 T cell receptor beta chains below was sequenced from the same sample in a study of blood T cell repertoires in COVID-19. The table came from immunoSEQ multiplex PCR; TCRdb's copy has only in-frame clones and leaves some out. The sample records fewer than 250,000 clones, 86% being singletons. The sequenced sample was PBMCs or T cells enriched from blood (not recorded which). These receptors were taken from a woman between 35 and 50 years old in a cohort exposed to, infected with or recovered from COVID-19 (not recorded which).

This chain uses TRBV4-3 with TRBJ1-2; 8 bases align to TRBD1. The V segment lost 0 bases and the J segment 4 bases; nucleotides outside the gene matches: 10. This CDR3 has 17 amino acids. Germline loops: CDR1 LGHNA, CDR2 YSLEER. CDR3 DNA: TGCGCCAGCAGCCAAGATTGGCAGGGGGCGCCTGGCTATGGCTACACCTTC. Protein sequence: CASSQDWQGAPGYGYTF.

The rearrangement links TRBV30 to TRBJ1-2; D is possibly TRBD1 (5 bases). Germline CDR1 GTSNPN, CDR2 SVGIG (reference sequence). The CDR3 runs to 14 residues. V lost 8 bases to trimming and J lost 2 bases, with 18 bases between them. The CDR3 sequence is CARTGEGKNYGYTF. DNA for the CDR3: TGTGCCCGGACGGGGGAGGGGAAGAACTATGGCTACACCTTC.

This clone was seen a single time. The chain joins TRBV5-1 to TRBJ2-1; D call uncertain. The CDR3 has 16 amino acids. Per germline, CDR1 SGHRS and CDR2 YFSETQ. Trimming took 6 bases from V and 7 from J, leaving 23 bases between them. CDR3 nucleotides: TGCGCCAGCAACCCTCGAGAGCAAATTGCGCTTAATGAGCAGTTCTTC. This translates into CASNPREQIALNEQFF.

The J gene is TRBJ2-2, the V gene TRBV28, with a weak D call TRBD2 (6 bases). The V end lost 6 bases, the J end lost 0 bases, and 14 bases lay between the germline ends. Germline V gene lookup returns CDR1 MDHEN and CDR2 SYDVKM. The CDR3 is made up of 16 amino acids. The CDR3 region has the DNA TGTGCCAGCAGCCTTATGTCGGGGGCGAACACCGGGGAGCTGTTTTTT. As protein: CASSLMSGANTGELFF. Together with reference TRBV28 and TRBJ2-2, the CDR3 gives the full variable domain: DVKVTQSSRYLVKRTGEKVFLECVQDMDHENMFWYRQDPGLGLRLIYFSYDVKMKEKGDIPEGYSVSREKKERFSLILESASTNQTSMYLCASSLMSGANTGELFFGEGSRLTVL.

This chain uses TRBV7-2 with TRBJ2-5; 7 nucleotides line up with TRBD2. The CDR3 runs to 16 residues. Germline-derived CDR1 and CDR2 are SGHTA and FQGNSA. J gave up 6 bases and V 5 bases, and 15 bases lay outside the gene matches. The CDR3 spells CASSRPLGRERKTQYF. CDR3 nucleotides: TGTGCCAGCAGCCGTCCACTCGGGCGGGAGAGGAAGACCCAGTACTTC.

Only one count was recorded for this clone. The rearrangement links TRBV19 to TRBJ1-4; D perhaps matches TRBD1 (5 bases). The germline V gene has CDR1 LNHDA and CDR2 SQIVND (reference sequence). This CDR3 contains 15 residues. The V end lost 5 bases, the J end lost 0 bases, and 10 bases lay between the germline ends. This CDR3 is CASSRQGTTNEKLFF. In DNA form, the CDR3 reads TGTGCCAGTAGTCGGCAGGGTACAACTAATGAAAAACTGTTTTTT. Drawing the rest from reference TRBV19 and TRBJ1-4, the complete variable domain is DGGITQSPKYLFRKEGQNVTLSCEQNLNHDAMYWYRQDPGQGLRLIYYSQIVNDFQKGDIAEGYSVSREKKESFPLTVTSAQKNPTAFYLCASSRQGTTNEKLFFGSGTQLSVL.

V is TRBV13 and J is TRBJ2-2; 11 bases are shared with TRBD2. In germline, CDR1 is PRHDT, CDR2 FYEKMQ (reference sequence). Trimming removed 2 bases from V and 6 bases from J; junction bases left unmatched: 5. This CDR3 comprises 16 residues. The CDR3 loop reads CASSLKLAGAAGELFF. The CDR3 DNA follows: TGTGCCAGCAGCTTAAAACTAGCGGGGGCCGCCGGGGAGCTGTTTTTT.

V gene TRBV28 combines with J gene TRBJ1-1; 8 bases match TRBD1. V lost 5 bases and J lost 0; bases outside the gene matches: 2. Germline V CDR1 and CDR2: MDHEN, SYDVKM. CDR3 length equals 14 residues. The CDR3 region has the DNA TGTGCCAGCAGTCGACAGGGGTTGAACACTGAAGCTTTCTTT. Translated, it gives CASSRQGLNTEAFF. Looking up the rest from reference TRBV28 and TRBJ1-1 gives the full variable domain: DVKVTQSSRYLVKRTGEKVFLECVQDMDHENMFWYRQDPGLGLRLIYFSYDVKMKEKGDIPEGYSVSREKKERFSLILESASTNQTSMYLCASSRQGLNTEAFFGQGTRLTVV.

In DNA form, the CDR3 reads TGTGCCAGCAGCGCCCGAGGGAGCAATCAGCCCCAGCATTTT. It specifies CASSARGSNQPQHF. The chain recombines TRBV9 with TRBJ1-5; D is unclear. CDR1 is SGDLS and CDR2 is YYNGEE in the germline V gene. V was cut by 3 bases and J by 1 base, with 8 bases left in between. CDR3 size: 14 residues.

The chain couples TRBV7-9 to TRBJ2-7, with 11 nucleotides matching TRBD1. The CDR3 has 14 residues. Germline values: CDR1 SEHNR, CDR2 FQNEAQ (reference sequence). The trim removed 8 bases at V and 2 bases at J, leaving 5 bases unmatched. The CDR3 DNA sequence: TGTGCCAGCGCCGGACAGGGGGCGACCTACGAGCAGTACTTC. It is translated as CASAGQGATYEQYF.

The rearrangement uses TRBV2 and TRBJ2-1; 8 positions match TRBD2. The CDR3 is made up of 15 amino acids. Trimming cost V 1 base and J 4 bases; bases outside gene matches: 3. Germline V gene data show CDR1 as SNHLY and CDR2 as FYNNEI. The CDR3 spells CASSEVAGFYNEQFF. CDR3 DNA sequence: TGTGCCAGCAGTGAAGTAGCGGGGTTTTACAATGAGCAGTTCTTC. The full variable domain, in which reference TRBV2 and TRBJ2-1 provide the parts outside the CDR3, is EPEVTQTPSHQVTQMGQEVILRCVPISNHLYFYWYRQILGQKVEFLVSFYNNEISEKSEIFDDQFSVERPDGSNFTLKIRSTKLEDSAMYFCASSEVAGFYNEQFFGPGTRLTVL.

The gene calls are TRBV6-4 and TRBJ2-1; 13 nucleotides align to TRBD2. CDR1 and CDR2 from the germline V gene are MRHNA and SNTAGT. V was pared by 6 bases and J by 4 bases, with 3 bases of the junction left unmatched. There are 15 residues in the CDR3. CDR3 region: CASRSTSGGYNEQFF. CDR3 sequence (DNA): TGTGCCAGCAGGTCGACTAGCGGGGGGTACAATGAGCAGTTCTTC.

The genes are TRBV7-9 and TRBJ2-3, with 9 bases matching TRBD2. The J segment lost 1 base and the V segment lost 1 base, leaving 6 bases of the junction unmatched. CDR1 SEHNR and CDR2 FQNEAQ come from the germline V gene (reference sequence). The CDR3 is made up of 17 amino acids. The CDR3 region has the DNA TGTGCCAGCAGCTTAGGTAGACTAGCGGACGGCACAGATACGCAGTATTTT. Encoded protein: CASSLGRLADGTDTQYF.

V gene TRBV5-4 combines with J gene TRBJ2-7; 10 bases match TRBD2. Looked up from germline, CDR1 is SGHNT and CDR2 is YYREEE (reference sequence). V lost 4 bases to trimming and J lost 2 bases; unmatched junction nucleotides: 6. CDR3 length: 15 residues. Here the CDR3 DNA reads TGTGCCAGCAGCGACCCAAGCGGGAGGGCCTACGAGCAGTACTTC. This translates into CASSDPSGRAYEQYF.

The chain has TRBV7-8 and TRBJ1-2; 8 bases map to TRBD1. The ends lost 3 bases at V and 13 bases at J; junction bases unmatched: 7. Per the germline V gene, CDR1 is SGHVS and CDR2 is FQNEAQ. This CDR3 is built from 12 residues. As DNA, the CDR3 is TGTGCCAGCAGCTTGCCCCCAGGGGGCCGCACCTTC. Residues: CASSLPPGGRTF.

The genes are TRBV19 and TRBJ2-1; D may be TRBD2 (6 bases). CDR1 and CDR2 (germline): LNHDA, SQIVND (reference sequence). This CDR3 region has 13 residues. Trimming took 3 bases from V and 4 from J, leaving 7 bases between them. CDR3 sequence: CASSIGTYNEQFF. The CDR3 nucleotides are TGTGCCAGTAGTATCGGGACTTACAATGAGCAGTTCTTC.

This rearrangement joins TRBV25-1 to TRBJ2-2; 11 nucleotides agree with TRBD2. J gave up 6 bases and V 5 bases, and 5 bases lay outside the gene matches. CDR1 is MGHDK, CDR2 SYGVNS, per germline. The CDR3 runs 15 residues. CDR3: CASSLGTSGPGELFF. The CDR3 nucleotides are TGTGCCAGCAGTTTAGGGACTAGCGGACCCGGGGAGCTGTTTTTT.